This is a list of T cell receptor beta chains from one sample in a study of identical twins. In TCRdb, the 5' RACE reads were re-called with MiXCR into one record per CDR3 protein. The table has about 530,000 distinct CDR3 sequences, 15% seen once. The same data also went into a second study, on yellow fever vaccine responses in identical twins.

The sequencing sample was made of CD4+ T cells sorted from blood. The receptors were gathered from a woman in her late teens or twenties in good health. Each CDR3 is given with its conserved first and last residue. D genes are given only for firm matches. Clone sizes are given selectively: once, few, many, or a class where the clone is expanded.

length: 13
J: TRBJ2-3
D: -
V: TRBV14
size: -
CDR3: CASSRDTRYTQYF
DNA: TGTGCCAGCAGCCGGGACACCCGTTATACGCAGTATTTT

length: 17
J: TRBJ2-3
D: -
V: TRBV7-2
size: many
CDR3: CASSPNDSTGLADTQYF
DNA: TGTGCCAGCAGCCCGAACGATTCTACAGGGTTGGCAGATACGCAGTATTTT

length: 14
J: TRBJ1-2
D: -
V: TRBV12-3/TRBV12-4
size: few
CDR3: CASRRGPGAYGYTF
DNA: TGTGCCAGCAGACGGGGACCTGGGGCCTATGGCTACACCTTC

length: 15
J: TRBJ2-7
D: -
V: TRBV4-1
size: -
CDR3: CASSQVSATYNEQYF
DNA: TGCGCCAGCAGCCAAGTATCCGCTACCTACAACGAGCAGTACTTC

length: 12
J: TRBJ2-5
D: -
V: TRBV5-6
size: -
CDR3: CASSFYGETQYF
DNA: TGTGCCAGCAGCTTTTACGGAGAGACCCAGTACTTC

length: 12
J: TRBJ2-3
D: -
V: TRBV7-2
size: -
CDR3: CASSLQGYTQYF
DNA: TGTGCCAGCAGCTTACAGGGTTATACGCAGTATTTT

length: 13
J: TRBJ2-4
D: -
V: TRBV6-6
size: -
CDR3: CASSGGQKNIQYF
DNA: TGTGCCAGCAGTGGTGGACAGAAAAACATTCAGTACTTC

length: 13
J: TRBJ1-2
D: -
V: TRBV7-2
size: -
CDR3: CASSSQEGYGYTF
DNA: TGTGCCAGCAGCTCCCAAGAGGGCTATGGCTACACCTTC

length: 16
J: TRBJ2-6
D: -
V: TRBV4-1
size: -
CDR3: CASRPTGSSGANVLTF
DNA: TGCGCCAGCAGACCGACCGGGAGCTCTGGGGCCAACGTCCTGACTTTC

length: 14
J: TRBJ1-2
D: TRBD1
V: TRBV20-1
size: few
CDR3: CSASTGTGGAGYTF
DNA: TGCAGTGCCTCGACCGGGACAGGGGGAGCTGGCTACACCTTC

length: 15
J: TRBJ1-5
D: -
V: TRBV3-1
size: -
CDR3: CASSQGGLGNQPQHF
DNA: TGTGCCAGCAGCCAAGGAGGTTTGGGCAATCAGCCCCAGCATTTT

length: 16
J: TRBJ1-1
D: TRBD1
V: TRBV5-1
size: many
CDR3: CASSFQGALGKSEAFF
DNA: TGCGCCAGTTCCTTTCAGGGGGCGCTGGGTAAATCTGAAGCTTTCTTT

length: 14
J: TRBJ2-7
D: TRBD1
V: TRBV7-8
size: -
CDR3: CASSSGQGLYEQYF
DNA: TGTGCCAGCAGCTCGGGACAGGGGTTGTACGAGCAGTACTTC

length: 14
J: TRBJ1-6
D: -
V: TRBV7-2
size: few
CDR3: CASSLGRTGSPLHF
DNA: TGTGCCAGCAGCTTGGGCAGGACGGGCTCACCCCTCCACTTT

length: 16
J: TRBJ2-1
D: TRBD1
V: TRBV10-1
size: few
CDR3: CASSKRQGGPTNEQFF
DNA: TGCGCCAGCAGTAAAAGACAGGGGGGGCCTACAAATGAGCAGTTCTTC

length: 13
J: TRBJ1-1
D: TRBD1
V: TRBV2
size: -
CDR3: CARRDSMNTEAFF
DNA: TGTGCCAGAAGGGACAGCATGAACACTGAAGCTTTCTTT

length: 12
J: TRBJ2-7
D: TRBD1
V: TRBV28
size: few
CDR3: CAAGQGIYEQYF
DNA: TGTGCGGCCGGACAGGGAATCTACGAGCAGTACTTC

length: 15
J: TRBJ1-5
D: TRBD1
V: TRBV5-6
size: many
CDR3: CASSSGTGRYQPQHF
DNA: TGTGCCAGCAGCTCCGGGACAGGGCGCTATCAGCCCCAGCATTTT

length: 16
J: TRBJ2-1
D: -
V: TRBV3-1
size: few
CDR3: CASSQDLGNTYNEQFF
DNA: TGTGCCAGCAGCCAAGATTTGGGGAATACCTACAATGAGCAGTTCTTC

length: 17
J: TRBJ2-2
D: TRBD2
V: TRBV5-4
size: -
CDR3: CASSGGLAGAAGGELFF
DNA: TGTGCCAGCAGCGGGGGACTAGCGGGAGCGGCTGGCGGGGAGCTGTTTTTT

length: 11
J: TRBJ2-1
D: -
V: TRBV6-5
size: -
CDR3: CASYAYNEQFF
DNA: TGTGCCAGCTACGCATACAATGAGCAGTTCTTC

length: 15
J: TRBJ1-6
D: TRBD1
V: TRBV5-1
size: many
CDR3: CASSLDRGYNSPLHF
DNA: TGCGCCAGCAGCTTAGACAGGGGGTATAATTCACCCCTCCACTTT

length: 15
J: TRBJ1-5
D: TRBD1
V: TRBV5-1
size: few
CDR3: CASSSLDRLNQPQHF
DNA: TGCGCCAGCAGCTCCCTGGACAGGCTCAATCAGCCCCAGCATTTT

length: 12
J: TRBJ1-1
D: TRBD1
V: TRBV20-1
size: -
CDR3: CSARAWTGSSFF
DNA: TGCAGTGCTAGGGCATGGACAGGGTCTTCTTTCTTT

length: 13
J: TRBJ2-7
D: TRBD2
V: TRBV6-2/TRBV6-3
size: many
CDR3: CASRRLAGYEQYF
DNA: TGTGCCAGTAGACGACTAGCGGGCTACGAGCAGTACTTC

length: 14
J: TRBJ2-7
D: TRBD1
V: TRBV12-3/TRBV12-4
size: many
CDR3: CASSYHGTVFKQYF
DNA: TGTGCCAGCAGTTATCACGGGACAGTTTTCAAGCAGTACTTC

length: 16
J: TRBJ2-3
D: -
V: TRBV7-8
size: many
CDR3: CASTRRSGATGDTQYF
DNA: TGTGCCAGCACCCGAAGATCCGGGGCGACGGGCGATACGCAGTATTTT

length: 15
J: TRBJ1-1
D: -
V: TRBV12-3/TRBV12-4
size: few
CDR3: CASRRTGSWGTEAFF
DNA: TGTGCCAGCAGACGTACAGGCTCCTGGGGCACTGAAGCTTTCTTT

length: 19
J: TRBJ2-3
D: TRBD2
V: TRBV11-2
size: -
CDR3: CASSSRGLAGGSSTDTQYF
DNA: TGTGCCAGCAGCTCTCGCGGACTAGCGGGGGGGTCTAGCACAGATACGCAGTATTTT

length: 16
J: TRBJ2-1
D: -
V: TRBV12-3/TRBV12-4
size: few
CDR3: CASRTPRTSSYNEQFF
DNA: TGTGCCAGCAGGACCCCGAGGACTTCGTCCTACAATGAGCAGTTCTTC

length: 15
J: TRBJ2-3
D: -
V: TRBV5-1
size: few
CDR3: CASSLDEQGTDTQYF
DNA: TGCGCCAGCAGCTTGGACGAACAGGGCACAGATACGCAGTATTTT

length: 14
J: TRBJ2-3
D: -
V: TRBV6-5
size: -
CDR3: CASSYSTITDTQYF
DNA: TGTGCCAGCAGTTACTCGACCATCACAGATACGCAGTATTTT

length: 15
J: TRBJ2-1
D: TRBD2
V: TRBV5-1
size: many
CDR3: CASSLTGTSINEQFF
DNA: TGCGCCAGCAGCTTGACCGGGACTAGCATCAATGAGCAGTTCTTC

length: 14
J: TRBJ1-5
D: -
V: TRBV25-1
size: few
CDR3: CASSRHGPDQPQHF
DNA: TGTGCCAGCAGTCGACACGGTCCGGATCAGCCCCAGCATTTT

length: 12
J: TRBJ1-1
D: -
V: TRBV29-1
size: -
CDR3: CSMKQGNTEAFF
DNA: TGCAGCATGAAACAGGGGAACACTGAAGCTTTCTTT

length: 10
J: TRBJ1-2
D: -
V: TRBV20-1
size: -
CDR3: CSAGEYGYTF
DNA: TGCAGTGCTGGGGAATATGGCTACACCTTC

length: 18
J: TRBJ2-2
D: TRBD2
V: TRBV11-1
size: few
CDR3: CASSLVTSGGPNTGELFF
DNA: TGTGCCAGCAGCTTAGTGACTAGCGGGGGACCGAACACCGGGGAGCTGTTTTTT

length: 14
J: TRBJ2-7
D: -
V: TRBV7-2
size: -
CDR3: CASRKEGYSYEQYF
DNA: TGTGCCAGCAGAAAGGAGGGATACTCCTACGAGCAGTACTTC